The entry below describes one TCR beta chain. What it recognizes is unknown. The CDR3 extends 3 residues past the end of the read, so its final part is completed from the germline J gene. Per the germline V gene, CDR1 is SNHLY and CDR2 is FYNNEI. The CDR3 extends over 15 amino acids. With 4 bases removed from V and 0 bases from J, the gap between germline ends came to 10 bases. These data come from a study of T cells in women clearing cervical HPV infection. Here immunoSEQ multiplex PCR was the method, and the copy in TCRdb shows in-frame clones only, minus some. The sample totals about 32,000 clones. Each participant carried one incident cervical HPV16 infection only. Study outcomes and limitations: Each sample's T-cell count was unknown, possibly confounding richness.

Sequencing was carried out using blood buffy coat. The V and J genes are TRBV2 and TRBJ2-1, with D unresolved. This TCR was recovered from a woman aged 18 to 75 with a cervical HPV16 infection that either progressed to CIN3+ or cleared (not recorded which). The sequenced CDR3 bases are TGTGCCAGCAGTGTGCTACAGAGCTCCTACAATGAG. Translating gives CASSVLQSSYNE. Given in full, the CDR3 is CASSVLQSSYNEQFF.